This T cell receptor beta chain was sequenced in a study of Graves' ophthalmopathy and Graves' hyperthyroidism. The authors amplified TCR beta CDR3 regions from RNA transcripts. In the first round, RT-PCR was carried out with HTBI primers, and a multiplex PCR formed the second round. Via MiXCR, TCRdb re-called the multiplex PCR reads, giving one row per CDR3 protein. The sample holds a few hundred thousand distinct CDR3 sequences, 17% seen once. This TCR derives from an adult woman with stable Graves' hyperthyroidism. Source material: peripheral blood.

CDR3 coding DNA: TGTGCCAGCAGCCAAGATAGTATGAGCGGGGGAGGTTACGAGCAGTACTTC. Its protein product is CASSQDSMSGGGYEQYF. The chain recombines TRBV4-2 with TRBJ2-7; 8 bases agree with TRBD2. The CDR3 has 17 residues. V lost 0 bases to trimming and J lost 4 bases; unmatched junction nucleotides: 11. The germline V gene has CDR1 LGHNA and CDR2 YNFKEQ.